This passage covers 32 T cell receptor beta chains from one sample sequenced in a study of cytomegalovirus exposure and HLA in healthy donors (dated by TCRdb to about 2017). Library method: the immunoSEQ multiplex PCR assay. The multiplex PCR relied on a mix of 60 forward primers for TCR Vbeta segments and 13 reverse primers for TCR Jbeta segments. TCRdb holds this immuneACCESS table with in-frame rearrangements only. Some clones are missing; in checked studies, unresolved V genes explain under half, and the rest has no known cause. For this sample the table gives 130,000 to 150,000 clones, of which roughly three quarters were detected only once. Of the sample, 5% to 5.5% is held by the ten largest clones. What was sequenced was PBMCs. The source of these receptors is a male donor in good health and CMV-seronegative.

The V and J genes are TRBV4-1 and TRBJ2-4; 11 nucleotides agree with TRBD2. The germline V gene encodes CDR1 MGHRA and CDR2 YSYEKL. The CDR3 spans 21 residues. V trimming: 3 bases; J trimming: 0 bases; junction bases outside the gene matches: 16. The CDR3 is CASSHPGLAAPVNLAKNIQYF. CDR3 in DNA: TGCGCCAGCAGCCACCCGGGACTAGCGGCCCCGGTAAATTTAGCCAAAAACATTCAGTACTTC.

V is TRBV4-3 and J is TRBJ1-4; 12 positions match TRBD1. The CDR3 extends over 17 amino acids. V shed 4 bases and J 7 bases; nucleotides not matched to a gene: 10. Germline V gene sequence: CDR1 LGHNA, CDR2 YSLEER. The CDR3 sequence: CASSRDRGPAVVEKLFF. CDR3 bases: TGCGCCAGCAGCCGGGACAGGGGGCCCGCGGTCGTTGAAAAACTGTTTTTT.

This clone was observed a single time. This rearrangement joins TRBV5-6 to TRBJ2-5; TRBD1 matches 7 bases. The end of the DNA aligns better with TRBJ2-7, so the J call may be wrong. The CDR3 is 18 amino acids. CDR1 and CDR2 (germline): SGHDT, YYEEEE. CDR3 region: CASSLDTGVFSSSYEQYF. The CDR3 DNA reads as TGTGCCAGCAGCTTGGATACAGGGGTCTTTTCAAGCTCCTACGAGCAGTACTTC.

This clone has a handful of counts. V is TRBV7-6 and J is TRBJ2-1, with D maybe TRBD1 (5 bases). Germline loops: CDR1 SGHVS, CDR2 FNYEAQ. The V end was cut by 2 bases, the J end by 9 bases, with 11 bases between. This CDR3 is built from 13 residues. CDR3 region: CASSLYRGGEQFF. The CDR3, as DNA: TGTGCCAGCAGCTTATATAGGGGCGGTGAGCAGTTCTTC.

Note on this clone: The junction and the germline gene differ at one end; a read error may be behind it. The rearrangement joins TRBV2 to TRBJ1-6, with D perhaps TRBD1 (5 bases). Germline CDR1 SNHLY, CDR2 FYNNEI. The CDR3 totals 15 residues. The CDR3 loop reads CASSEGHRPNSPLHF. In DNA form, the CDR3 reads TGTGCCAGCAGCGAAGGACACCGACCTAATTCACCCCTCCACTTT.

This clone was recorded only once. The chain is built from TRBV30 and TRBJ1-3; D may be TRBD1 (5 bases). Germline CDR1 GTSNPN, CDR2 SVGIG (reference sequence). Deletions cut 0 bases from V and 2 bases from J, with 8 bases between. The CDR3 is 14 amino acids. CDR3 sequence reads: CAWSVRGTGNTIYF. The CDR3 DNA follows: TGTGCCTGGAGTGTACGGGGGACTGGAAACACCATATATTTT.

This chain links TRBV15 with TRBJ2-3, with 12 positions matching TRBD2. This CDR3 has 17 amino acids. After removal of 5 bases from V and 4 bases from J, the junction contained 10 bases not matched to a gene. From germline, CDR1 is LNHNV and CDR2 YYDKDF (reference sequence). The chain's CDR3 is CATSSRVASGGADTQYF. CDR3 coding DNA: TGTGCCACCAGCTCGAGGGTGGCTAGCGGGGGGGCAGATACGCAGTATTTT.

This clone was found a few times. This chain connects TRBV10-3 to TRBJ2-1; D is possibly TRBD1 (6 bases). Germline CDR1 reads ENHRY; CDR2 reads SYGVKD. The CDR3 covers 13 residues. V lost 7 bases and J 4 bases, leaving 11 bases between the germline ends. DNA of the CDR3: TGTGCCATCACCCCAGGACAGTACAATGAGCAGTTCTTC. Amino acid sequence: CAITPGQYNEQFF.

The gene calls are TRBV9 and TRBJ2-2; perhaps TRBD1 as D (6 bases). The V and J ends lost 4 bases and 4 bases respectively, with 8 bases between them. This CDR3 region has 13 residues. Germline lookup yields CDR1 SGDLS and CDR2 YYNGEE. The CDR3, as DNA: TGTGCCAGCAGCTCGACAGGCACCGGGGAGCTGTTTTTT. Protein sequence: CASSSTGTGELFF. The full variable domain, its missing parts supplied by reference TRBV9 and TRBJ2-2, is DSGVTQTPKHLITATGQRVTLRCSPRSGDLSVYWYQQSLDQGLQFLIQYYNGEERAKGNILERFSAQQFPDLHSELNLSSLELGDSALYFCASSSTGTGELFFGEGSRLTVL.

The V gene is TRBV7-2, the J gene TRBJ2-5; D is perhaps TRBD1 (5 bases). The CDR3 spans 14 residues. V shed 2 bases and J shed 1 base, with 8 bases lying between them. Germline V gives CDR1 SGHTA, CDR2 FQGNSA. The CDR3 protein is CASSLQGAQETQYF. The CDR3 nucleotides read TGTGCCAGCAGCTTACAAGGGGCCCAAGAGACCCAGTACTTC.

The chain couples TRBV27 to TRBJ1-1, with 7 bases lining up with TRBD1. From germline, CDR1 is MNHEY and CDR2 SMNVEV (reference sequence). V dropped 5 bases and J dropped 7; count of bases not matched to a gene: 16. The CDR3 loop spans 16 amino acids. CDR3 bases: TGTGCCAGCAGTCAATTTGGGGGACAGATGAGGATTGAAGCTTTCTTT. Translating gives CASSQFGGQMRIEAFF.

Concerning this clone: An end of the junction differs from the germline gene, which may be a read error. CDR3 loop: CASSYSTAHTEAFF. For the CDR3, the DNA is TGTGCCAGCAGCTACTCGACAGCGCACACTGAAGCTTTCTTT. This chain links TRBV6-5 with TRBJ1-1, with D possibly matching TRBD1 (5 bases). This CDR3 spans 14 amino acids. CDR1 and CDR2 from the germline V gene are MNHEY and SVGAGI.

The chain carries TRBV2 and TRBJ1-5, with D possibly being TRBD1 (5 bases). The CDR3 spans 12 residues. Trimming left V 5 bases short and J 9 bases short, with 11 bases between. In germline, CDR1 is SNHLY, CDR2 FYNNEI. CDR3 protein: CASSSLGGPQHF. DNA for the CDR3: TGTGCCAGCAGTTCGCTCGGGGGGCCCCAGCATTTT.

The sample holds a few counts of this clone. Other DNA sequences in this sample translate to the same CDR3. The chain is built from TRBV27 and TRBJ2-1, with 8 nucleotides matching TRBD1. The CDR3 runs 16 residues. Germline V lookup: CDR1 MNHEY, CDR2 SMNVEV (reference sequence). With 4 bases clipped from V and 3 bases from J, the junction kept 8 bases outside the gene matches. CDR3 bases: TGTGCCAGCAGTTCCACGCAGGGGGCTGGCTACAATGAGCAGTTCTTC. Translation: CASSSTQGAGYNEQFF.

As concerns this clone: The sample carries other DNA sequences with the same CDR3. This chain joins TRBV7-2 and TRBJ2-2; no reliable D call. The CDR3 is 13 amino acids. Trimming took 5 bases from V and 0 from J, leaving 4 bases between them. The germline V gene encodes CDR1 SGHTA and CDR2 FQGNSA. The CDR3 DNA reads as TGTGCCAGCAGCCCGGCGAACACCGGGGAGCTGTTTTTT. This gives the protein CASSPANTGELFF.

V usage is TRBV6-4 and J usage is TRBJ2-2; D is perhaps TRBD1 (6 bases). The V gene's germline CDR1 is MRHNA and CDR2 SNTAGT. The CDR3 has 15 residues. The V and J ends lost 4 bases and 4 bases respectively, with 13 bases between them. CDR3 DNA sequence: TGTGCCAGCAGTGCAGGGGCGCGAGGCACCGGGGAGCTGTTTTTT. Its translation: CASSAGARGTGELFF.

The chain is built from TRBV5-5 and TRBJ1-4, with D perhaps matching TRBD1 (5 bases). V was shortened by 2 bases and J by 9 bases, with 14 bases between the two germline ends. The germline V gene encodes CDR1 SGHKS and CDR2 YYEKEE (reference sequence). The CDR3 extends over 14 amino acids. CDR3 loop: CASSLGGAIQKLFF. DNA for the CDR3: TGTGCCAGCAGCTTAGGAGGGGCAATTCAAAAACTGTTTTTT.

The gene calls are TRBV6-1 and TRBJ2-1; 13 bases align to TRBD2. Germline CDR1 MNHNS, CDR2 SASEGT. V lost 3 bases, J lost 6 bases, and 2 bases stayed unmatched. This CDR3 has 15 amino acids. CDR3 DNA sequence: TGTGCCAGCAGTGACCGGACTAGCGGGGGCAATGAGCAGTTCTTC. Protein: CASSDRTSGGNEQFF.

V and J are TRBV30 and TRBJ2-5; tentatively, D is TRBD2 (6 bases). The J call may be incorrect, as the DNA end agrees better with TRBJ2-7. The CDR3 consists of 16 residues. The V gene's germline CDR1 is GTSNPN and CDR2 SVGIG (reference sequence). In DNA form, the CDR3 reads TGTGCCTGGAGGACTAGTATCGGGTATGGGTCCTACGAGCAGTACTTC. Protein sequence: CAWRTSIGYGSYEQYF.

The V gene is TRBV4-3, the J gene TRBJ1-1; D gene unclear. V was pared by 0 bases and J by 0 bases, with 14 bases between. Germline CDR1 and CDR2: LGHNA and YSLEER. The CDR3 is 17 amino acids. This CDR3 is CASSQEYVAGMNTEAFF. The CDR3 nucleotides read TGCGCCAGCAGCCAAGAGTATGTGGCGGGGATGAACACTGAAGCTTTCTTT.

This clone was detected only once. CDR3 DNA: TGTGCCAGCAGGACGGGACAGGGAACTTGGGGCTACACCTTC. Translation gives CASRTGQGTWGYTF. This chain joins TRBV28 and TRBJ1-2, with TRBD1 matching 9 bases. Germline V gene sequence: CDR1 MDHEN, CDR2 SYDVKM. There are 14 residues in the CDR3. With 6 bases clipped from V and 8 bases from J, the junction kept 10 bases outside the gene matches.

V and J are TRBV6-5 and TRBJ2-1; unclear D gene. The CDR3 runs to 13 residues. V was trimmed by 7 bases and J by 6 bases, leaving 13 bases between them. From germline, CDR1 is MNHEY and CDR2 SVGAGI. Written as DNA, the CDR3 is TGTGCCAGCACTTCCGCGAGATCCAATGAGCAGTTCTTC. This encodes CASTSARSNEQFF.

The CDR3 protein is CAWRGQGNHEQYF. DNA for the CDR3: TGTGCCTGGAGGGGACAGGGGAACCACGAGCAGTACTTC. This chain connects TRBV30 to TRBJ2-5; 10 positions match TRBD1. The better agreement between TRBJ2-7 and the DNA end casts doubt on the J call. Germline V gives CDR1 GTSNPN, CDR2 SVGIG (reference sequence). This CDR3 is 13 amino acids long.

The chain couples TRBV27 to TRBJ2-7; D is undetermined. Germline lookup yields CDR1 MNHEY and CDR2 SMNVEV (reference sequence). The V end lost 3 bases, the J end lost 5 bases, and 11 bases lay between the germline ends. CDR3 length equals 13 residues. The CDR3 loop reads CASSFSYMNEQYF. The CDR3 DNA reads as TGTGCCAGCAGTTTCAGTTATATGAACGAGCAGTACTTC.

The rearrangement links TRBV11-2 to TRBJ2-7; weak D call: TRBD1 (6 bases). The CDR3 consists of 13 residues. Trimming pared 0 bases from V and 5 bases from J, leaving 8 bases between. The germline V gene encodes CDR1 SGHAT and CDR2 FQNNGV. CDR3 sequence: CASSLDRGHEQYF. The DNA of the CDR3 is TGTGCCAGCAGCTTAGACAGGGGCCACGAGCAGTACTTC. Combining the CDR3 with reference TRBV11-2 and TRBJ2-7 gives the whole variable domain EAGVAQSPRYKIIEKRQSVAFWCNPISGHATLYWYQQILGQGPKLLIQFQNNGVVDDSQLPKDRFSAERLKGVDSTLKIQPAKLEDSAVYLCASSLDRGHEQYFGPGTRLTVT.

This chain connects TRBV6-4 to TRBJ1-1; D is possibly TRBD1 (5 bases). With 6 bases removed from V and 1 base from J, the gap between germline ends came to 6 bases. The CDR3 loop spans 12 amino acids. In germline, CDR1 is MRHNA, CDR2 SNTAGT. In nucleotides, the CDR3 is TGTGCCAGCAGGGGGCAGAACACTGAAGCTTTCTTT. Protein product: CASRGQNTEAFF.

The V and J genes are TRBV11-2 and TRBJ2-1, with a tentative D call TRBD2 (6 bases). CDR1 and CDR2 (germline): SGHAT, FQNNGV. V was pared by 2 bases and J by 8 bases, with 10 bases between. This CDR3 is 13 amino acids long. CDR3 nucleotide sequence: TGTGCCAGCAGCTTAACGGGGGTTCATGAGCAGTTCTTC. Translation gives CASSLTGVHEQFF.

This clone was seen a few times. The CDR3 spells CASSGGLSGANVLTF. CDR3 DNA sequence: TGCGCCAGCAGCGGGGGACTCTCTGGGGCCAACGTCCTGACTTTC. The chain has TRBV5-1 and TRBJ2-6; D might be TRBD2 (6 bases). The CDR3 contains 15 residues. Trimming shortened V by 4 bases and J by 0 bases, and 8 bases separated the two germline ends. Germline V gene sequence: CDR1 SGHRS, CDR2 YFSETQ.

This sequence joins TRBV2 and TRBJ2-5; a weak D match, TRBD1 (5 bases). The assigned J gene may be wrong: the sequence end matches TRBJ2-7 better. Germline CDR1 is SNHLY and CDR2 is FYNNEI. The CDR3 has 12 amino acids. The CDR3 region has the DNA TGTGCCAGCCGGGCAGGGAACTACGAGCAGTACTTC. This translates into CASRAGNYEQYF.

The genes are TRBV9 and TRBJ2-1, with 13 nucleotides matching TRBD2. CDR1 and CDR2 from the germline V gene are SGDLS and YYNGEE. The CDR3 spans 18 residues. Losses at the gene ends were 0 bases for V and 5 bases for J; bases not matched to a gene: 8. CDR3 protein: CASSVGLAGGYADNEQFF. In DNA form, the CDR3 reads TGTGCCAGCAGCGTAGGACTAGCGGGGGGTTACGCGGACAATGAGCAGTTCTTC.

The J gene is TRBJ2-1, the V gene TRBV10-3; 7 positions agree with TRBD2. CDR3 length: 16 amino acids. Germline assignment: CDR1 ENHRY and CDR2 SYGVKD. The ends lost 0 bases at V and 0 bases at J; junction bases unmatched: 2. DNA for the CDR3: TGTGCCATCAGTGAGTCGGGGGGGGGCTCCTACAATGAGCAGTTCTTC. Translating it yields CAISESGGGSYNEQFF.

Only one count was recorded for this clone. This rearrangement joins TRBV7-6 to TRBJ2-7; a possible D gene is TRBD1 (5 bases). The CDR3 is 14 amino acids. The V and J ends lost 4 bases and 1 base respectively, with 11 bases between them. Germline CDR1 is SGHVS and CDR2 is FNYEAQ. The CDR3 reads CASSSEQGSYEQYF. The CDR3 nucleotides are TGTGCCAGCAGCTCGGAGCAGGGTTCCTACGAGCAGTACTTC.